Sequencing of this T cell receptor (beta chain) was carried out in a study of beta chain features in type 1 diabetes. What was sequenced were expressed TCRB transcripts, since all of the isolated RNA had been reverse transcribed. Sequencing of naive, central memory and regulatory T cell samples gave an average of about 3.57 million reads. Using immunoSEQ multiplex PCR, the repertoire was profiled, and TCRdb retains in-frame clones only, with some absent. Among over 25,000 clones listed, less than 60% were seen once. Sorting based on CD45RO/CCR7/CD25/CD127/CD95/CD27 separated CD4+ naive, central memory, regulatory and stem cell-like memory cells. Findings of the study overall: Reads derived from cDNA could over-represent cells showing high TCR expression. Among all four CD4+ subsets, Type 1 diabetes patients had TCRB CDR3s that were moderately but significantly shorter. Shorter templates may be favored by PCR, equally so in patients and controls.

The V end was cut by 7 bases, the J end by 4 bases, with 14 bases between. The CDR3 has 14 residues. Per the germline V gene, CDR1 is MNHEY and CDR2 is SVGAGI. This clone was observed a handful of times. Its antigen is currently unknown. Sequencing was done on a sample of Tregs from blood. The sequence was collected from a woman under 30 with type 1 diabetes. The rearrangement uses TRBV6-5 and TRBJ1-5; D is possibly TRBD1 (5 bases). Written as DNA, the CDR3 is TGTGCCAGCACCTACGGGGGGGGGAATCAGCCCCAGCATTTT. This sequence encodes CASTYGGGNQPQHF.